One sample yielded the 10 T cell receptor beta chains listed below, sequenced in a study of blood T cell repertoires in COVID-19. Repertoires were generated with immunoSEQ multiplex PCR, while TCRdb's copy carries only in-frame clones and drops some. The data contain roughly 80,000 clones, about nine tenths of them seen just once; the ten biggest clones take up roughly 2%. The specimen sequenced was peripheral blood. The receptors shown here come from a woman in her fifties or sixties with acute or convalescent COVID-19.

Here the CDR3 DNA reads TGTGCCAGCAGCGTAGCTTCGGACAGGATTTATGAGCAGTTCTTC. Amino acids: CASSVASDRIYEQFF. The chain couples TRBV9 to TRBJ2-1; 7 bases are a match to TRBD1. Looked up from germline, CDR1 is SGDLS and CDR2 is YYNGEE. The CDR3 runs 15 residues. Unmatched junction bases numbered 8, after V lost 0 bases and J lost 8 bases.

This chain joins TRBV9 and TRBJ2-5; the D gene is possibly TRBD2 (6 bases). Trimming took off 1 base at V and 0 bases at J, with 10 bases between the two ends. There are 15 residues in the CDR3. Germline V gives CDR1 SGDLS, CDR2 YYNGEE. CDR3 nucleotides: TGTGCCAGCAGCGTAACCGGGGGTTACCAAGAGACCCAGTACTTC. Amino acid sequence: CASSVTGGYQETQYF. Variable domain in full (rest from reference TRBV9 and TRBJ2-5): DSGVTQTPKHLITATGQRVTLRCSPRSGDLSVYWYQQSLDQGLQFLIQYYNGEERAKGNILERFSAQQFPDLHSELNLSSLELGDSALYFCASSVTGGYQETQYFGPGTRLLVL.

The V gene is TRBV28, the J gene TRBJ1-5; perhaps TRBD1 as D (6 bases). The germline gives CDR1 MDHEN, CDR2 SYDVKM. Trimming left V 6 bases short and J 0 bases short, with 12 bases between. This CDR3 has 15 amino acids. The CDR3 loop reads CASRRTVVSNQPQHF. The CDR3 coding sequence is TGTGCCAGCAGGAGGACAGTCGTTAGCAATCAGCCCCAGCATTTT.

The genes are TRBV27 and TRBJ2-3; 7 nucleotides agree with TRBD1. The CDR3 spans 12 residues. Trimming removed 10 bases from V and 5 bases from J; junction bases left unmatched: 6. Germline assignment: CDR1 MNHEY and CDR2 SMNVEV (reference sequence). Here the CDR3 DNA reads TGTGCCACGGAAGGGGGCAAAGATACGCAGTATTTT. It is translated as CATEGGKDTQYF.

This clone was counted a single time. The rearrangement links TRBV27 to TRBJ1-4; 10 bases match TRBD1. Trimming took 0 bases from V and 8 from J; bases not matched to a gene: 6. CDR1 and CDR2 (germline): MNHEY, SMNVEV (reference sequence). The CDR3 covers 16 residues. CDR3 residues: CASSLSGTGEWEKLFF. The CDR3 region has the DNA TGTGCCAGCAGTTTATCCGGGACAGGGGAGTGGGAAAAACTGTTTTTT.

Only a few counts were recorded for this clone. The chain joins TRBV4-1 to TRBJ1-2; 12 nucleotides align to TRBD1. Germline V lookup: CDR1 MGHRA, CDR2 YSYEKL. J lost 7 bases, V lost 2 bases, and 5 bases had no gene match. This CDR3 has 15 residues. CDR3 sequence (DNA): TGCGCCAGCAGCCAACGGGACAGGGGGCTCTCTGGCTACACCTTC. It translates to CASSQRDRGLSGYTF.

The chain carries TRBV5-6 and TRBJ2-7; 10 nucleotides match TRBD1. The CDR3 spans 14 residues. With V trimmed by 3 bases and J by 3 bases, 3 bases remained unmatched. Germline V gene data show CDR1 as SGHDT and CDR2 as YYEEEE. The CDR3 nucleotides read TGTGCCAGCAGCTCCGGACAGGGGGGCTACGAGCAGTACTTC. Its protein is CASSSGQGGYEQYF.

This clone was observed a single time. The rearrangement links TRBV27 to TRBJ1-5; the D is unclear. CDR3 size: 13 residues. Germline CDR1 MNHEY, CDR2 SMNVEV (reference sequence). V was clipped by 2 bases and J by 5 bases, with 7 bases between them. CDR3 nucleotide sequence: TGTGCCAGCAGTTTAGAAGCTTATCAGCCCCAGCATTTT. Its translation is CASSLEAYQPQHF.

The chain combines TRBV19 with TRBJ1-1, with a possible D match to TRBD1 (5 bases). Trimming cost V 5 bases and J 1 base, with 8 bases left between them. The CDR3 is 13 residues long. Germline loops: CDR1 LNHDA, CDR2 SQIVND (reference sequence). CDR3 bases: TGTGCCAGTAGTTGGAGGGGGAACACTGAAGCTTTCTTT. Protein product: CASSWRGNTEAFF.

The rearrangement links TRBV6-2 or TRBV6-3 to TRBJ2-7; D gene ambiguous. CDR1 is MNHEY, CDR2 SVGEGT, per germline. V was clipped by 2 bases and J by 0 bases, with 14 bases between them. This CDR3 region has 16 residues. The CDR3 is CASSYPTPWSSYEQYF. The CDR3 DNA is TGTGCCAGCAGTTACCCAACTCCGTGGAGCTCCTACGAGCAGTACTTC.